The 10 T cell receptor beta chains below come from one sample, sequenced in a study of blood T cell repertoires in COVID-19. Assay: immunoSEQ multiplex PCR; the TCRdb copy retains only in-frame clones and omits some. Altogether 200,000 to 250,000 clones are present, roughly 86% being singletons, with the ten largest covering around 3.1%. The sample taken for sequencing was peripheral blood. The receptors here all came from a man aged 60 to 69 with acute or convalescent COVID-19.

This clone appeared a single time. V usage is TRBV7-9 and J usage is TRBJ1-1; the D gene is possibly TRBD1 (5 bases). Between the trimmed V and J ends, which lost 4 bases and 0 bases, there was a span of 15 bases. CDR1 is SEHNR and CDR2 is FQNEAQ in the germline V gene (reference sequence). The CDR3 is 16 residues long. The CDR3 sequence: CASSYLGRTMNTEAFF. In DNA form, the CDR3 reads TGTGCCAGCAGCTATCTAGGACGGACAATGAACACTGAAGCTTTCTTT.

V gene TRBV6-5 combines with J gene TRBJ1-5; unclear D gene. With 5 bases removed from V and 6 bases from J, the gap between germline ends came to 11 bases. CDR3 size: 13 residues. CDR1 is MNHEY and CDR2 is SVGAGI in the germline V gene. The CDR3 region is CASSPLRGQPQHF. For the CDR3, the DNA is TGTGCCAGCAGTCCCCTTCGGGGTCAGCCCCAGCATTTT.

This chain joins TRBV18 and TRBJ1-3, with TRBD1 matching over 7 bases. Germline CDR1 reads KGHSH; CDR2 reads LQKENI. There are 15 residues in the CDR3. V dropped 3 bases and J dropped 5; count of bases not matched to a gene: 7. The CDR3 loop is CASSPQGVVRNTIYF. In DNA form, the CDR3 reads TGTGCCAGCTCACCCCAGGGGGTTGTGAGAAACACCATATATTTT.

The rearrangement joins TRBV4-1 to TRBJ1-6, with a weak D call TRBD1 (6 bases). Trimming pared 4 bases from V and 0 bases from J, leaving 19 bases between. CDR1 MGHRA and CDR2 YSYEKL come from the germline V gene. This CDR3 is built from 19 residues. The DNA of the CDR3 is TGCGCCAGCAGCCCCAGCCCGGGGGGCCGGACCTCCTATAATTCACCCCTCCACTTT. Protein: CASSPSPGGRTSYNSPLHF.

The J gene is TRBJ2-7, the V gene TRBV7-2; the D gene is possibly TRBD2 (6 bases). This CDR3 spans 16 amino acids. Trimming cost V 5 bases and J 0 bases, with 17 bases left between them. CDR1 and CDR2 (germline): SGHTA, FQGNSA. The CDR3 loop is CASSPSSGYSSYEQYF. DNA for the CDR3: TGTGCCAGCAGCCCATCAAGCGGGTACTCCTCCTACGAGCAGTACTTC.

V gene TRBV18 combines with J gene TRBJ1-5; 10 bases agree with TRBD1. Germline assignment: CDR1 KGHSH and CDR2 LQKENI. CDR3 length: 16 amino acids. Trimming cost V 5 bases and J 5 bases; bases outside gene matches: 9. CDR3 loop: CASSSGQGRRHQPQHF. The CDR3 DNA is TGTGCCAGCTCATCGGGACAGGGGAGACGCCATCAGCCCCAGCATTTT. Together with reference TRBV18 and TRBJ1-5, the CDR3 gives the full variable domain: NAGVMQNPRHLVRRRGQEARLRCSPMKGHSHVYWYRQLPEEGLKFMVYLQKENIIDESGMPKERFSAEFPKEGPSILRIQQVVRGDSAAYFCASSSGQGRRHQPQHFGDGTRLSIL.

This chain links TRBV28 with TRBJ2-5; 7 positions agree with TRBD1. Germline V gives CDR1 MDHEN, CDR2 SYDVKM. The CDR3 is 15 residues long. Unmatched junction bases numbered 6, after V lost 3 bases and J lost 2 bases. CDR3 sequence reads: CASSFDRARQETQYF. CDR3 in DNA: TGTGCCAGCAGTTTTGACAGGGCCAGGCAAGAGACCCAGTACTTC. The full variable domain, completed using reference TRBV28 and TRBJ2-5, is DVKVTQSSRYLVKRTGEKVFLECVQDMDHENMFWYRQDPGLGLRLIYFSYDVKMKEKGDIPEGYSVSREKKERFSLILESASTNQTSMYLCASSFDRARQETQYFGPGTRLLVL.

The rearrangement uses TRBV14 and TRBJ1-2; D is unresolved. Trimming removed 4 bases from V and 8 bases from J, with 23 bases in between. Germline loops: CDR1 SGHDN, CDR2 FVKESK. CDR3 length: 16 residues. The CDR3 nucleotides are TGTGCCAGCAGCCTGGAAACGGGGTATCGAGGTGAAGGCTACACCTTC. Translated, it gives CASSLETGYRGEGYTF.

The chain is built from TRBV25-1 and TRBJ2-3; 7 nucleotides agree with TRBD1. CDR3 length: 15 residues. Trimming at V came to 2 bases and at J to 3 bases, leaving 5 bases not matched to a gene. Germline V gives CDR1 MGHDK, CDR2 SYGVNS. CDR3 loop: CASSETGDRTDTQYF. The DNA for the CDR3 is TGTGCCAGCAGTGAAACAGGGGATCGGACAGATACGCAGTATTTT.

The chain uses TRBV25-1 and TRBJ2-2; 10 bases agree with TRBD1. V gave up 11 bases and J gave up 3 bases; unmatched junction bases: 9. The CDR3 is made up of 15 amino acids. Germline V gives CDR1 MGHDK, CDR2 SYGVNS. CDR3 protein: CASIRQGADTGELFF. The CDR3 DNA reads TGTGCCTCCATCCGACAGGGGGCGGACACCGGGGAGCTGTTTTTT. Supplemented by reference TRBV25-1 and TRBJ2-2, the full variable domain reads EADIYQTPRYLVIGTGKKITLECSQTMGHDKMYWYQQDPGMELHLIHYSYGVNSTEKGDLSSESTVSRIRTEHFPLTLESARPSHTSQYLCASIRQGADTGELFFGEGSRLTVL.